These 26 T cell receptor beta chains originate from one sample sequenced in a study of CD8 T cells in ankylosing spondylitis. TCRdb fed the 5' RACE reads into MiXCR, producing one record per CDR3 protein. The data contain around 160,000 distinct CDR3 sequences, roughly 12% of them seen just once; the ten biggest clones take up about 28%. Sequencing was carried out using blood, either unsorted or a sorted T cell fraction (not recorded which). These receptors all stem from a male donor with ankylosing spondylitis or in good health (not recorded which).

This clonotype was seen just once. The chain recombines TRBV7-6 with TRBJ2-7; 9 nucleotides agree with TRBD1. V lost 5 bases, J lost 2 bases, and 7 bases stayed unmatched. The CDR3 spans 15 residues. Germline V CDR1 and CDR2: SGHVS, FNYEAQ. The CDR3 loop is CASSERQGGTYEQYF. Here the CDR3 DNA reads TGTGCCAGCAGCGAACGACAGGGGGGGACCTACGAGCAGTACTTC.

This clonotype has a handful of counts. This chain connects TRBV5-4 to TRBJ2-2, with D perhaps matching TRBD2 (6 bases). The germline V and J ends were trimmed by 0 bases and 4 bases, with 13 bases remaining between them. CDR3 length: 16 amino acids. The V gene's germline CDR1 is SGHNT and CDR2 YYREEE (reference sequence). CDR3: CASSLEGLATTGELFF. The CDR3 DNA is TGTGCCAGCAGCTTGGAGGGCCTAGCGACCACCGGGGAGCTGTTTTTT.

This clonotype has ten or more counts. The chain is built from TRBV7-9 and TRBJ2-1, with D perhaps TRBD2 (6 bases). Germline CDR1 is SEHNR and CDR2 is FQNEAQ (reference sequence). This CDR3 has 15 residues. The V gene lost 2 bases and the J gene lost 4 bases, with 12 bases spanning the gap. For the CDR3, the DNA is TGTGCCAGCAGCTTAAGGAGGGATGGTTACAATGAGCAGTTCTTC. Its translation: CASSLRRDGYNEQFF. Complete variable domain (other parts from reference TRBV7-9 and TRBJ2-1): DTGVSQNPRHKITKRGQNVTFRCDPISEHNRLYWYRQTLGQGPEFLTYFQNEAQLEKSRLLSDRFSAERPKGSFSTLEIQRTEQGDSAMYLCASSLRRDGYNEQFFGPGTRLTVL.

This clonotype was observed a few times. The chain joins TRBV11-2 to TRBJ2-1, with TRBD2 as a possible D gene (5 bases). There are 14 residues in the CDR3. Germline V gene lookup returns CDR1 SGHAT and CDR2 FQNNGV. V lost 1 base, J lost 1 base, and 5 bases lay in between. The CDR3 DNA is TGTGCCAGCAGCTTAGGGACTTCCTACAATGAGCAGTTCTTC. Its protein product is CASSLGTSYNEQFF.

This clonotype was observed at least ten times. CDR3 residues: CASSSQGDRGDIETQYF. CDR3 nucleotide sequence: TGCGCCAGCAGCTCCCAGGGGGACAGGGGTGACATTGAGACCCAGTACTTC. The rearrangement links TRBV5-1 to TRBJ2-5, with 10 bases fitting TRBD1. Losses at the gene ends were 3 bases for V and 5 bases for J; bases not matched to a gene: 13. The germline V gene has CDR1 SGHRS and CDR2 YFSETQ. The CDR3 extends over 17 amino acids.

This clonotype came up a few times. The V gene is TRBV19, the J gene TRBJ1-4; D is possibly TRBD1 (5 bases). Trimming removed 5 bases at V and 4 bases at J, with 11 bases between. Germline CDR1 and CDR2: LNHDA and SQIVND (reference sequence). The CDR3 extends over 14 amino acids. CDR3 sequence reads: CASSDSGNNEKLFF. The CDR3 DNA sequence: TGTGCCAGTAGTGACAGCGGAAATAATGAAAAACTGTTTTTT.

This clonotype occurred a few times. The chain uses TRBV13 and TRBJ1-2; D gene ambiguous. CDR1 is PRHDT and CDR2 is FYEKMQ in the germline V gene (reference sequence). This CDR3 region has 14 residues. V lost 4 bases, J lost 6 bases, and 15 bases lay in between. In nucleotides, the CDR3 is TGTGCCAGCAGCTCACAAGGATTAGAGCATGGCTACACCTTC. It specifies CASSSQGLEHGYTF.

This clonotype was counted many times. The chain's CDR3 is CASSLGRNEKLFF. CDR3 nucleotide sequence: TGTGCCAGTAGTCTAGGACGGAATGAAAAACTGTTTTTT. This chain joins TRBV19 and TRBJ1-4; no definite D call. This CDR3 region has 13 residues. CDR1 LNHDA and CDR2 SQIVND come from the germline V gene (reference sequence). V lost 5 bases and J lost 5, with 9 bases in between.

This clonotype turned up a few times. This chain uses TRBV6-5 with TRBJ1-2; D remains unclear. CDR3 length: 13 amino acids. Per the germline V gene, CDR1 is MNHEY and CDR2 is SVGAGI. V lost 6 bases and J 2 bases, leaving 10 bases between the germline ends. CDR3 nucleotides: TGTGCCAGCAGATTAAACTTAAACTATGGCTACACCTTC. Translation: CASRLNLNYGYTF.

This clonotype was seen a handful of times. The V call is TRBV5-1, the J call TRBJ2-2; D ambiguous. Germline-derived CDR1 and CDR2 are SGHRS and YFSETQ. The germline V and J ends were trimmed by 0 bases and 7 bases, with 10 bases remaining between them. The CDR3 runs 14 residues. The CDR3 DNA follows: TGCGCCAGCAGCTTGGATCTAGGCGGCGGGGAGCTGTTTTTT. Its protein is CASSLDLGGGELFF.

This clonotype was seen only a few times. V and J are TRBV5-1 and TRBJ2-7, with D possibly matching TRBD1 (5 bases). The CDR3 sequence is 14 residues long. Trimming stripped 2 bases from V and 7 bases from J, with 16 bases between. Germline V gives CDR1 SGHRS, CDR2 YFSETQ. The CDR3 bases are TGCGCCAGCAGCTTATGGCAGGGTCTAGGAGAGCAGTACTTC. Protein product: CASSLWQGLGEQYF.

The CDR3 region is CASTVASGDTGELFF. Here the CDR3 DNA reads TGTGCCAGCACTGTAGCGAGTGGGGACACCGGGGAGCTGTTTTTT. The rearrangement joins TRBV6-1 to TRBJ2-2; the D gene is possibly TRBD2 (5 bases). Trimming shortened V by 7 bases and J by 3 bases, and 15 bases separated the two germline ends. Germline CDR1 reads MNHNS; CDR2 reads SASEGT. The CDR3 is made up of 15 amino acids.

This clonotype was observed a handful of times. Its ends do not fully match the called genes, so a read error is possible. This chain connects TRBV11-2 to TRBJ1-2, with D possibly matching TRBD1 (5 bases). The length of the CDR3 is 13 residues. Looked up from germline, CDR1 is SGHAT and CDR2 is FQNNGV. In nucleotides, the CDR3 is TGTGCCAGCAGCTTAGATGGGTTGAGGGGCTTCACCTTC. Protein: CASSLDGLRGFTF.

This clonotype was counted at least ten times. The genes are TRBV5-1 and TRBJ1-1; 8 bases match TRBD1. J lost 5 bases, V lost 0 bases, and 3 bases had no gene match. This CDR3 is built from 14 residues. Per the germline V gene, CDR1 is SGHRS and CDR2 is YFSETQ. The CDR3 loop reads CASSLAQGVTEAFF. The CDR3, as DNA: TGCGCCAGCAGCTTGGCACAGGGGGTGACTGAAGCTTTCTTT.

This clonotype was seen only a few times. The gene calls are TRBV15 and TRBJ1-2, with a possible D match to TRBD1 (5 bases). V was cut by 3 bases and J by 1 base, with 12 bases left in between. The CDR3 totals 15 residues. CDR1 LNHNV and CDR2 YYDKDF come from the germline V gene (reference sequence). CDR3 coding DNA: TGTGCCACCAGCAGGGGTGGGGCCCTTAACTATGGCTACACCTTC. Amino acids: CATSRGGALNYGYTF.

In this sample, this clonotype turned up many times. The rearrangement joins TRBV10-2 to TRBJ2-1; tentative D call: TRBD2 (5 bases). The CDR3 is 13 amino acids. Germline values: CDR1 WSHSY, CDR2 SAAADI. Trimming took 3 bases from V and 8 from J, leaving 11 bases between them. DNA for the CDR3: TGCGCCAGCAGTGACCCCCCGGGATATGAGCAGTTCTTC. It translates to CASSDPPGYEQFF.

This clonotype was observed a handful of times. The chain couples TRBV11-3 to TRBJ2-1; tentative D call: TRBD2 (6 bases). Between the trimmed V and J ends, which lost 2 bases and 3 bases, there was a span of 11 bases. CDR1 is SGHNT and CDR2 is YENEEA in the germline V gene. This CDR3 region has 15 residues. The CDR3 DNA reads TGTGCCAGCAGCTTATTGGACGGGAGCTACAATGAGCAGTTCTTC. Its translation is CASSLLDGSYNEQFF.

The chain couples TRBV24-1 to TRBJ2-1; D might be TRBD1 or TRBD2, each matching 5 bases. The germline gives CDR1 KGHDR, CDR2 SFDVKD. The V gene lost 3 bases and the J gene lost 3 bases, with 14 bases spanning the gap. The CDR3 is 16 amino acids. The CDR3 DNA follows: TGTGCCACCAGTGATACGGGACCGCTCGGCTACAATGAGCAGTTCTTC. This sequence encodes CATSDTGPLGYNEQFF.

This clonotype was observed at least ten times. The chain employs TRBV5-1 and TRBJ2-5; D assignment may be TRBD1 or TRBD2 (5 bases each). Per the germline V gene, CDR1 is SGHRS and CDR2 is YFSETQ. Deletions cut 7 bases from V and 3 bases from J, with 13 bases between. The CDR3 consists of 13 residues. CDR3 DNA: TGCGCCAGCTCCGGGACGGAAGAAGAGACCCAGTACTTC. Encoded protein: CASSGTEEETQYF.

This clonotype was counted at least ten times. J is TRBJ1-1 and V is TRBV18; D possibly corresponds to TRBD1 (5 bases). There are 12 residues in the CDR3. Trimming pared 8 bases from V and 6 bases from J, leaving 13 bases between. Germline V gene sequence: CDR1 KGHSH, CDR2 LQKENI. CDR3 protein: CASGGMEPEAFF. In DNA form, the CDR3 reads TGTGCCAGCGGGGGGATGGAACCTGAAGCTTTCTTT.

In its sample, this clonotype was seen many times. The V gene is TRBV29-1, the J gene TRBJ2-7; D could derive from TRBD1 or TRBD2 (5 bases each). The germline V and J ends were trimmed by 4 bases and 2 bases, with 9 bases remaining between them. CDR1 and CDR2 (germline): SQVTM, ANQGSEA. The CDR3 covers 12 residues. The CDR3 DNA reads TGCAGCGTTGTTCAGGGACCCTACGAGCAGTACTTC. This encodes CSVVQGPYEQYF.

There are many counts of this clonotype. The J gene is TRBJ2-7, the V gene TRBV27, with 8 bases that match TRBD1. The CDR3 totals 14 residues. J gave up 0 bases and V 6 bases, and 4 bases lay outside the gene matches. The germline CDR1 and CDR2 sequences are MNHEY and SMNVEV (reference sequence). The CDR3 nucleotides read TGTGCCAGCAGCAAACAGGGGGGCTCCTACGAGCAGTACTTC. This encodes CASSKQGGSYEQYF.

The V call is TRBV28, the J call TRBJ2-5; 11 bases map to TRBD2. The CDR3 runs to 15 residues. The V gene end was trimmed by 7 bases and the J gene end by 1 base; junction bases not matched to a gene: 5. Germline V lookup: CDR1 MDHEN, CDR2 SYDVKM. The CDR3 is CASITSGSLQETQYF. DNA of the CDR3: TGTGCCAGCATTACTAGCGGGAGCCTCCAAGAGACCCAGTACTTC.

This clonotype was counted only a few times. The chain links TRBV7-8 to TRBJ1-5; a possible D gene is TRBD1 (5 bases). Germline V gives CDR1 SGHVS, CDR2 FQNEAQ. The CDR3 has 14 amino acids. V gave up 5 bases and J gave up 5 bases, with 13 bases separating them. Written as DNA, the CDR3 is TGTGCCAGCAGCCCTAGGGGTCCGGATCAGCCCCAGCATTTT. It specifies CASSPRGPDQPQHF. Based on the CDR3 plus reference TRBV7-8 and TRBJ1-5, the full variable domain is GAGVSQSPRYKVAKRGQDVALRCDPISGHVSLFWYQQALGQGPEFLTYFQNEAQLDKSGLPSDRFFAERPEGSVSTLKIQRTQQEDSAVYLCASSPRGPDQPQHFGDGTRLSIL.

This clonotype appeared a few times. This chain links TRBV7-9 with TRBJ2-7, with a weak D call TRBD2 (7 bases). The V and J ends lost 5 bases and 7 bases respectively, with 21 bases between them. The germline V gene encodes CDR1 SEHNR and CDR2 FQNEAQ (reference sequence). The CDR3 runs 15 residues. In DNA, the CDR3 is TGTGCCAGCAGCGGGCTGGCGGGGGCCTCTAGTGAGCAGTACTTC. This codes for CASSGLAGASSEQYF.

This clonotype has more than one count but fewer than ten. The V and J genes are TRBV11-3 and TRBJ1-1; a possible D gene is TRBD1 (5 bases). Germline CDR1 SGHNT, CDR2 YENEEA. The ends were cut back, 4 bases at V and 6 bases at J, with 9 bases in the middle. The CDR3 sequence is 12 residues long. CDR3 bases: TGTGCCAGCAGCTCGGGGGGTCCTGAAGCTTTCTTT. Residues: CASSSGGPEAFF.